The rows below give T cell receptor beta chains drawn from one sample of a study of CD8+ T cells in alopecia areata. The repertoire was sequenced with immunoSEQ multiplex PCR; TCRdb's copy has only in-frame clones and lacks some. The table has about 12,000 clones, roughly two thirds seen once. This specimen was skin, taken at week 4, from a patient treated with tofacitinib. Receptor source: a human donor with alopecia areata. Both conserved end residues are part of each CDR3. A D gene is named only where the DNA matches it firmly. The size field is filled for only some rows; it gives once, few, many or a size class.

d_gene	v_gene	j_gene	abundance	CDR3nt	CDR3aa
TRBD2	TRBV5-1	TRBJ2-7	NA	TGCGCCAGCAGCTTGGAAGCGGGGCACTACGAGCAGTACTTC	CASSLEAGHYEQYF
TRBD2	TRBV6-1	TRBJ2-1	NA	TGTGCCAGCAGTGAAGGCGGGGGGGGTAGGAATGAGCAGTTCTTC	CASSEGGGGRNEQFF
NA	TRBV6-1	TRBJ1-6	NA	TGTGCCAGCAGTGAAGGGACTAATTCACCCCTCCACTTT	CASSEGTNSPLHF
NA	TRBV4-1	TRBJ2-5	NA	TGCGCCAGCAGCCATTGGCGAGACGGGAAAGAGACCCAGTACTTC	CASSHWRDGKETQYF
TRBD2	TRBV4-1	TRBJ2-4	NA	TGCGCCAGCAGCCGATCTGCCGGGACTAGCTTTACCAAAAACATTCAGTACTTC	CASSRSAGTSFTKNIQYF
NA	TRBV5-4	TRBJ2-7	NA	TGTGCCAGCAGCTGGGACTCAGCCTACGAGCAGTACTTC	CASSWDSAYEQYF
NA	TRBV6-5	TRBJ1-1	NA	TGTGCCAGCAGTTACTCTGGGGGGGACACTGAAGCTTTCTTT	CASSYSGGDTEAFF
NA	TRBV2	TRBJ1-5	NA	TGTGCCAGCAGTGAAATAGGGAGGAATCAGCCCCAGCATTTT	CASSEIGRNQPQHF
TRBD2	TRBV27	TRBJ2-1	large	TGTGCCAGCATTAAAGATCGGGGGGCCTACAATGAGCAGTTCTTC	CASIKDRGAYNEQFF
NA	TRBV4-2	TRBJ2-4	NA	TGTGCCAGCAGCCAAGAGAACGAGGGGTTATCCAAAAACATTCAGTACTTC	CASSQENEGLSKNIQYF
NA	TRBV7-2	TRBJ2-7	NA	TGTGCCAGCAGCTTAGGACAGCTAACCTACGAGCAGTACTTC	CASSLGQLTYEQYF
NA	TRBV4-3	TRBJ2-7	NA	TGCGCCAGCAGCCCCGGCTCAGCGAGGGTGGGGTACGAGCAGTACTTC	CASSPGSARVGYEQYF
TRBD1	TRBV7-9	TRBJ2-3	few	TGTGCCAGCAGCCCATGGACAGGGCTTGGTTCAGATACGCAGTATTTT	CASSPWTGLGSDTQYF
NA	TRBV19	TRBJ2-7	once	TGTGCCAGTAGTATAGGTGGCAGGCGCGAGCAGTACTTC	CASSIGGRREQYF
TRBD1	TRBV5-1	TRBJ1-1	NA	TGCGCCAGCAGCTTCGGGACAGGGCATATGAACACTGAAGCTTTCTTT	CASSFGTGHMNTEAFF
NA	TRBV2	TRBJ2-5	NA	TGTGCCAGCAGCCTCCCAGGGTTAGGGGAGACCCAGTACTTC	CASSLPGLGETQYF
TRBD1	TRBV7-8	TRBJ1-5	NA	TGTGCCAGCAGCGAACAGGGACAGGGTTTGCCCCAGCATTTT	CASSEQGQGLPQHF
TRBD1	TRBV18	TRBJ1-6	NA	TGTGCCAGCTCACCAGGTCGACAGGGGGCACAACCCCTCCACTTT	CASSPGRQGAQPLHF
TRBD1	TRBV7-9	TRBJ2-2	NA	TGTGCCAGCAGCCCGGGACAGCGCACCGGGGAGCTGTTTTTT	CASSPGQRTGELFF
TRBD2	TRBV10-3	TRBJ2-3	NA	TGTGCCATCAGTGAGTCGGGAGGAGCGGGGGACACAGATACGCAGTATTTT	CAISESGGAGDTDTQYF
NA	TRBV2	TRBJ2-3	NA	TGTGCCAGCAGCTATGGGGGAGATACGCAGTATTTT	CASSYGGDTQYF
TRBD1	TRBV5-1	TRBJ2-3	once	TGCGCCAGCACATTGACAGGGGCCCTATCTAGCACAGATACGCAGTATTTT	CASTLTGALSSTDTQYF
NA	TRBV7-2	TRBJ2-5	NA	TGTGCCAGCTACGGGGGCGCGGTGGGAGAGACCCAGTACTTC	CASYGGAVGETQYF
NA	TRBV7-8	TRBJ2-7	NA	TGTGCCAGCAGCCCTGATCAAGGGGTTGCCTACGAGCAGTACTTC	CASSPDQGVAYEQYF
NA	TRBV14	TRBJ2-1	few	TGTGCCAGCAGCCAAGAGATTCGGCGGTATGAGCAGTTCTTC	CASSQEIRRYEQFF
NA	TRBV7-9	TRBJ2-2	NA	TGTGCCAGCGGCACTTCGAACACCGGGGAGCTGTTTTTT	CASGTSNTGELFF
NA	TRBV5-1	TRBJ2-7	NA	TGCGCCAGCAGCTCGGCCTCTTTAGGGGGGAGTGCGTACGAGCAGTACTTC	CASSSASLGGSAYEQYF
NA	TRBV7-2	TRBJ2-5	NA	TGTGCCAGCAGCCTTAGCGCGGAAGAGACCCAGTACTTC	CASSLSAEETQYF
NA	TRBV29-1	TRBJ2-2	NA	TGCAGCGTTGCAACTGGACAGTTGAACACCGGGGAGCTGTTTTTT	CSVATGQLNTGELFF
NA	TRBV2	TRBJ2-7	NA	TGTGCCAGCAGTGATCGCCGGGCGGAAGACGAGCAGTACTTC	CASSDRRAEDEQYF
TRBD1	TRBV7-2	TRBJ2-5	once	TGTGCCAGCAGCTTAGGGACAGGGTCGGAGACCCAGTACTTC	CASSLGTGSETQYF
NA	TRBV7-6	TRBJ2-1	once	TGTGCCAGCAGCCGACGGGACGGGCAGGGTGAGCAGTTCTTC	CASSRRDGQGEQFF
NA	TRBV4-2	TRBJ1-1	NA	TGTGCCAGCAGCCAACTGACAGAGAACACTGAAGCTTTCTTT	CASSQLTENTEAFF
TRBD1	TRBV7-8	TRBJ2-3	few	TGTGCCAGCAGCTTCCGGGACAGGCTCGTGGATACGCAGTATTTT	CASSFRDRLVDTQYF
NA	TRBV10-2	TRBJ2-7	few	TGCGCCAGCCAAGATCCGGGACACTCCTTTCGCGAGCAGTACTTC	CASQDPGHSFREQYF
NA	TRBV4-2	TRBJ1-1	NA	TGTGCCAGCAGCCAAGCCACCGGGGCTGAAGCTTTCTTT	CASSQATGAEAFF
TRBD1	TRBV6-5	TRBJ1-5	NA	TGTGCCAGTCCCGACAGGGATGGATATCAGCCCCAGCATTTT	CASPDRDGYQPQHF
NA	TRBV6-5	TRBJ2-6	NA	TGTGCCAGCATCTCGCTAAGCTCTGGGGCCAACGTCCTGACTTTC	CASISLSSGANVLTF
NA	TRBV6-9	TRBJ2-6	NA	TGTGTCGCCATGTTCTTCCGCGAAGGGGCCAACGTCCTGACTTTC	CVAMFFREGANVLTF
NA	TRBV11-3	TRBJ1-1	NA	TGTGCCAGCAGCTTAGCTTTAGGGTCGGGCGCTGAAGCTTTCTTT	CASSLALGSGAEAFF
NA	TRBV5-4	TRBJ1-1	NA	TGTGCCAGCAGCTTGGCCCTGGGCACTGAAGCTTTCTTT	CASSLALGTEAFF
NA	TRBV15	TRBJ2-7	few	TGTGCCACCAGCAATCGGGACGCGGCCGCCGAGCAGTACTTC	CATSNRDAAAEQYF
NA	TRBV4-3	TRBJ1-3	NA	TGCGCCAGCAGCCAAGGTGGGCCCAACTCTGGAAACACCATATATTTT	CASSQGGPNSGNTIYF
NA	TRBV10-3	TRBJ2-5	NA	TGTGCCATCAGTGAGAATAGGGACAAAGAGACCCAGTACTTC	CAISENRDKETQYF
NA	TRBV13	TRBJ1-1	few	TGTGCCAGCAGCTTACCGGGGATATCCGGGGCTTTCTTT	CASSLPGISGAFF